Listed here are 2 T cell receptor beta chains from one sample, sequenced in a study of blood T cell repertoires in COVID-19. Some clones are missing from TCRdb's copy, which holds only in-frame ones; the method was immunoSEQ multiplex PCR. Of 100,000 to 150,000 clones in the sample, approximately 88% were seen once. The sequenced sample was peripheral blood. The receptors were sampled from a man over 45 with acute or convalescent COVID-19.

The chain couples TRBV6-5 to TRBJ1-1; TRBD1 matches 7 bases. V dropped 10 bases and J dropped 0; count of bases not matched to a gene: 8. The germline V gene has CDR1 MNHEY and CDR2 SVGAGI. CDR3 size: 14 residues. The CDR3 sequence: CATFPTGMNTEAFF. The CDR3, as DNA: TGTGCCACCTTCCCGACAGGGATGAACACTGAAGCTTTCTTT.

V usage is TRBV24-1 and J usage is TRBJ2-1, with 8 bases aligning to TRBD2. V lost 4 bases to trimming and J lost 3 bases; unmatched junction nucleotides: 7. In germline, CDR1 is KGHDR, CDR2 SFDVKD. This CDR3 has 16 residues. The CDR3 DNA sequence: TGTGCCACCAGTGACCTGGGACTAGACGACTACAATGAGCAGTTCTTC. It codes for CATSDLGLDDYNEQFF.